The subject of this entry is one T cell receptor beta chain. Its antigen is unknown. The data are from a study of radiotherapy plus CTLA-4 blockade in lung cancer. Study-wide results and limits: Early clonal dynamics of blood T cells, together with interferon-beta, were reported as the best response predictor.

Produced via immunoSEQ multiplex PCR; TCRdb's table is partial and in-frame only. The sample has some 92,000 clones, 75% to 90% seen once. The CDR3 spans 14 residues. Trimming removed 2 bases from V and 5 bases from J, with 12 bases in between. Germline V gene data show CDR1 as SEHNR and CDR2 as FQNEAQ (reference sequence). This chain joins TRBV7-9 and TRBJ2-5, with D unresolved. The TCR comes from a human donor with non-small cell lung cancer who had a partial response to radiotherapy plus ipilimumab. The specimen was peripheral blood, collected from a patient treated with radiotherapy plus ipilimumab. The CDR3 reads CASSLKTPRETQYF. The DNA for the CDR3 is TGTGCCAGCAGCTTAAAGACTCCGCGGGAGACCCAGTACTTC.